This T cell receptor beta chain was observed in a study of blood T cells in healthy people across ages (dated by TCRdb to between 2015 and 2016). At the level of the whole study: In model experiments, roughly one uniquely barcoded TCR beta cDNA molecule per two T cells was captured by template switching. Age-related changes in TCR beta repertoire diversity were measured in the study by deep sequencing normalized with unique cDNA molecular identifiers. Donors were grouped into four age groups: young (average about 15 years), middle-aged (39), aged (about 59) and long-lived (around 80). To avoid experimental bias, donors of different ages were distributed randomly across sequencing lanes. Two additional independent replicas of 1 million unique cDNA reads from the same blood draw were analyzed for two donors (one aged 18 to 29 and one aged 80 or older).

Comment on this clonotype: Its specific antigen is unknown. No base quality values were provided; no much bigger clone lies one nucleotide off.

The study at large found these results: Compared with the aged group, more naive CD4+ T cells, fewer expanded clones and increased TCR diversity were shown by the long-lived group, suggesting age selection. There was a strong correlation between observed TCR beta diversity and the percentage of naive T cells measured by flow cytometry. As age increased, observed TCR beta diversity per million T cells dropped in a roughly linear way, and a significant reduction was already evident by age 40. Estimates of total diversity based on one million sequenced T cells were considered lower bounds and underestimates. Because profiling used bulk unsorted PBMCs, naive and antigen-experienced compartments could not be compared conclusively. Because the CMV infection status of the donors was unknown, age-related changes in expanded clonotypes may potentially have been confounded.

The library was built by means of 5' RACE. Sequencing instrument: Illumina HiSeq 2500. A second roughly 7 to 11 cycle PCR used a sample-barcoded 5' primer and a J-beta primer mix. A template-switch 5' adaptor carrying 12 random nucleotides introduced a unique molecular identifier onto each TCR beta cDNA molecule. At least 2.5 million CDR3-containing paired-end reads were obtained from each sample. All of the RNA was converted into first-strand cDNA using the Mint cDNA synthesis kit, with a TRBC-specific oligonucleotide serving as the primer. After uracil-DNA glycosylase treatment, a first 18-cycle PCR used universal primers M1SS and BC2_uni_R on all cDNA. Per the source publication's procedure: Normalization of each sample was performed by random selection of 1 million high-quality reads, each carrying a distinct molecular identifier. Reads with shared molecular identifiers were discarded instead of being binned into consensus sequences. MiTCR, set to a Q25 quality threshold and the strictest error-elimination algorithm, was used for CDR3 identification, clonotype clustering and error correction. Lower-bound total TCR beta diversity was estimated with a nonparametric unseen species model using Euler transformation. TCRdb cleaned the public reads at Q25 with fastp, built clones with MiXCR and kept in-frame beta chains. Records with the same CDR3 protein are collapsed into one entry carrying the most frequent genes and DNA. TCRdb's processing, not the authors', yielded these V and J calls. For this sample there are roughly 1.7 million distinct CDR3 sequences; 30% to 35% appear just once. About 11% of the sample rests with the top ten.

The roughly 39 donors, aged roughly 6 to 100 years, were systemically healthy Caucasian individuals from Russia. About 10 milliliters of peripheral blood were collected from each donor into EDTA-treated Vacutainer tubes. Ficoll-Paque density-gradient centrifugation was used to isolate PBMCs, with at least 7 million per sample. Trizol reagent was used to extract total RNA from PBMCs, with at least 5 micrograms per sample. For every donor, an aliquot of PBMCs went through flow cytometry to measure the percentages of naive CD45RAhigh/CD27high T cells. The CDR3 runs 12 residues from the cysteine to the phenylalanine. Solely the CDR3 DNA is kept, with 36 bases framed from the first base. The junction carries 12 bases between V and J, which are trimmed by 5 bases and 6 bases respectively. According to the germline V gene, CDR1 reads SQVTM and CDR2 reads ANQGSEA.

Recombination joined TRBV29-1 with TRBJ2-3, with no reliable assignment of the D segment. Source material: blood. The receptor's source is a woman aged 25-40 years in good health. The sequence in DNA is TGCAGCGTTTCCCCTCCTCTCGATACGCAGTATTTT. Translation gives CSVSPPLDTQYF.